These T cell receptor beta chains were read from a single sample in a study of cytotoxic CD8 clonotypes in ibrutinib-treated CLL. This table comes from immunoSEQ multiplex PCR, and its TCRdb copy is limited to in-frame clones, with some not included. The sample has several thousand clones; 79% are singletons. The source material was PBMCs, sampled before ibrutinib treatment. The source of these receptors is a human donor with chronic lymphocytic leukemia. CDR3s include the opening cysteine and the closing phenylalanine or tryptophan. Each record gives: CDR3 protein, CDR3 DNA, J gene, V gene, D gene, clone size. D genes are given only for firm matches. Rows may omit the clone size; those that give it use once, few, many or a size class.

CASSLIPGTAGQPQHF | TGCGCCAGCAGCTTAATACCCGGGACGGCGGGCCAGCCCCAGCATTTT | TRBJ1-5 | TRBV5-1 | . | .
CASSLASNTDTQYF | TGTGCCAGCAGTTTGGCTAGCAACACAGATACGCAGTATTTT | TRBJ2-3 | TRBV28 | . | .
CARSLKPPERGTSGRVDEQFF | TGTGCCAGAAGCTTGAAGCCCCCCGAGCGAGGGACTAGCGGGAGAGTGGATGAGCAGTTCTTC | TRBJ2-1 | TRBV5-3 | TRBD2 | .
CATPLGRPYEQYF | TGCGCCACCCCTCTGGGACGGCCCTACGAGCAGTACTTC | TRBJ2-7 | TRBV10-1 | . | few
CASSSGQGNNEKLFF | TGTGCCAGCAGCTCGGGACAGGGTAATAATGAAAAACTGTTTTTT | TRBJ1-4 | TRBV7-9 | TRBD1 | once
CASSNQGLGTDTQYF | TGTGCCAGCAGCAATCAGGGGTTGGGGACAGATACGCAGTATTTT | TRBJ2-3 | TRBV2 | . | once
CSVSRQGGNIQYF | TGCAGCGTGAGCCGACAGGGGGGAAACATTCAGTACTTC | TRBJ2-4 | TRBV29-1 | TRBD1 | .
CASSSSGAYEQYF | TGTGCCAGCAGCTCGTCGGGGGCCTACGAGCAGTACTTC | TRBJ2-7 | TRBV5-4 | . | .
CASSLDQQRTDTQYF | TGTGCCAGCAGCTTAGATCAACAGCGTACAGATACGCAGTATTTT | TRBJ2-3 | TRBV7-2 | . | .
CASSATGHSYSGNTIYF | TGTGCCAGCAGTGCTACGGGACACTCCTACTCTGGAAACACCATATATTTT | TRBJ1-3 | TRBV6-1 | . | .
CASSQEWRGRTEAFF | TGCGCCAGCAGCCAAGAGTGGAGAGGGAGGACTGAAGCTTTCTTT | TRBJ1-1 | TRBV4-3 | . | .
CASSIRNEQFF | TGTGCCAGTAGTATCCGCAATGAGCAGTTCTTC | TRBJ2-1 | TRBV19 | . | .
CASSQGDRGRIF | TGTGCCAGCAGCCAAGGGGACAGGGGGCGTATCTTT | TRBJ1-1 | TRBV4-2 | TRBD1 | .
CASSPGTGSRYEQYF | TGTGCCAGCAGCCCCGGGACAGGATCTCGCTACGAGCAGTACTTC | TRBJ2-7 | TRBV9 | TRBD1 | .
CASSQDARADYGYTF | TGCGCCAGCAGCCAAGATGCCAGGGCGGACTATGGCTACACCTTC | TRBJ1-2 | TRBV4-3 | . | few
CASSPNGDTQYF | TGTGCCAGCAGCCCGAATGGGGATACGCAGTATTTT | TRBJ2-3 | TRBV11-3 | . | .
CASRPTGSKGNQPQHF | TGTGCCAGTAGGCCGACAGGATCTAAGGGCAATCAGCCCCAGCATTTT | TRBJ1-5 | TRBV19 | . | .
CASRAGTTYEQYF | TGTGCCAGCAGGGCAGGGACCACCTACGAGCAGTACTTC | TRBJ2-7 | TRBV6-6 | . | few
CASSYRTSGEGTQYF | TGTGCCAGCAGTTACCGGACTAGCGGGGAGGGTACGCAGTATTTT | TRBJ2-3 | TRBV6-5 | TRBD2 | once
CASSGTSGNTGELFF | TGTGCCAGCAGCGGGACTAGCGGGAACACCGGGGAGCTGTTTTTT | TRBJ2-2 | TRBV5-8 | TRBD2 | few
CASSRETQYF | TGTGCCAGCAGTCGAGAGACCCAGTACTTC | TRBJ2-5 | TRBV2 | . | .
CASSSRATGLAGGNEQFF | TGTGCCAGCAGCTCACGGGCGACTGGACTAGCGGGGGGGAATGAGCAGTTCTTC | TRBJ2-1 | TRBV13 | TRBD2 | .
CASSQQDQNTEAFF | TGTGCCAGCTCACAGCAAGACCAGAACACTGAAGCTTTCTTT | TRBJ1-1 | TRBV18 | . | few
CASSYQDRAGELFF | TGTGCCAGCAGTTACCAGGACAGGGCCGGGGAGCTGTTTTTT | TRBJ2-2 | TRBV6-6 | TRBD1 | .
CASSQDMYGETQYF | TGCGCCAGCAGCCAAGATATGTATGGAGAGACCCAGTACTTC | TRBJ2-5 | TRBV4-1 | . | .
CASRQGDYSGNTIYF | TGTGCCAGCAGGCAGGGGGATTACTCTGGAAACACCATATATTTT | TRBJ1-3 | TRBV6-5 | TRBD1 | .
CASKRDRVDTGELFF | TGTGCCAGCAAGAGGGACAGGGTGGACACCGGGGAGCTGTTTTTT | TRBJ2-2 | TRBV28 | TRBD1 | .
CASSNQGYTGELFF | TGCGCCAGCAGTAACCAGGGTTACACCGGGGAGCTGTTTTTT | TRBJ2-2 | TRBV10-2 | . | few
CASSGDTYEQYF | TGTGCCAGCAGCGGGGACACCTACGAGCAGTACTTC | TRBJ2-7 | TRBV9 | . | few
CASSRYSGTTLGNEQFF | TGTGCCAGCAGCCGCTACTCGGGGACTACCCTGGGGAATGAGCAGTTCTTC | TRBJ2-1 | TRBV4-2 | TRBD2 | .
CASSKGLLDYGYTF | TGTGCCAGCAGCAAAGGGCTCTTAGACTATGGCTACACCTTC | TRBJ1-2 | TRBV21-1 | . | few
CASSLGSSGISYEQYF | TGTGCCAGCAGCTTGGGATCTAGCGGGATCTCCTACGAGCAGTACTTC | TRBJ2-7 | TRBV7-3 | TRBD2 | once
CASSGSIDQPQHF | TGTGCCAGCAGTGGTTCCATTGATCAGCCCCAGCATTTT | TRBJ1-5 | TRBV2 | . | few